This T cell receptor (beta chain) was identified in a study of blood T cell repertoires in COVID-19. Trimming removed 5 bases from V and 3 bases from J; junction bases left unmatched: 7. The CDR3 has 15 residues. CDR1 LNHDA and CDR2 SQIVND come from the germline V gene (reference sequence). Measured with immunoSEQ multiplex PCR; TCRdb has only the in-frame clones, and not every one. The table shows a few hundred thousand clones, with about 85% occurring only once. Sequencing was carried out using PBMCs or T cells enriched from blood (not recorded which). The rearrangement joins TRBV19 to TRBJ1-2; TRBD1 matches at 9 bases. This clonotype was sampled from a woman in her twenties or thirties who had recovered from COVID-19. As DNA, the CDR3 is TGTGCCAGTAGTGACCCGGGACAGGGAGACTATGGCTACACCTTC. Translating it yields CASSDPGQGDYGYTF.